These T cell receptor beta chains were read from a single sample in a study of blood T cell repertoires in COVID-19. Profiled with immunoSEQ multiplex PCR; TCRdb holds only in-frame clones, not every one. Of some 240,000 clones in the sample, 80% were seen once. Input material: peripheral blood. These receptors came from a woman aged 65 to 85 with acute or convalescent COVID-19. Each CDR3 is given with its conserved first and last residue. A D gene is named only where the DNA matches it firmly. Clone size appears in some rows only: once, few, many, or a class for an expanded clone.

size	J	D	V	CDR3	DNA
once	TRBJ2-3	TRBD2	TRBV7-9	CASSPAGPSGDHTDTQYF	TGTGCCAGCAGCCCGGCTGGCCCTAGCGGGGATCACACAGATACGCAGTATTTT
NA	TRBJ1-2	TRBD1	TRBV3-1/TRBV3-2	CASSLRTGGGYGYTF	TGTGCCAGCAGCCTCCGGACAGGGGGCGGGTATGGCTACACCTTC
NA	TRBJ2-5	NA	TRBV7-2	CASRGGAQETQYF	TGTGCCAGCCGAGGGGGAGCCCAAGAGACCCAGTACTTC
NA	TRBJ2-2	NA	TRBV4-3	CASSQVRTAGELFF	TGCGCCAGCAGCCAAGTCCGGACAGCCGGGGAGCTGTTTTTT
NA	TRBJ1-1	NA	TRBV18	CASSPLTPNTEAFF	TGTGCCAGCTCACCACTAACACCGAACACTGAAGCTTTCTTT
once	TRBJ1-6	NA	TRBV19	CASSIAGQSNSPLHF	TGTGCCAGTAGTATAGCTGGGCAGTCGAATTCACCCCTCCACTTT
once	TRBJ2-5	NA	TRBV18	CASSRDRDKQYF	TGTGCCAGCTCTCGAGACCGGGACAAGCAGTACTTC
NA	TRBJ2-2	NA	TRBV24-1	CATSFGGTGELFF	TGTGCCACCTCCTTTGGGGGGACCGGGGAGCTGTTTTTT
NA	TRBJ1-2	NA	TRBV3-1/TRBV3-2	CASSQGSGGGYGYTF	TGTGCCAGCAGCCAAGGGTCTGGGGGGGGCTATGGCTACACCTTC
few	TRBJ2-3	NA	TRBV2	CASRGPFDTDTQYF	TGTGCCAGCAGGGGGCCTTTCGACACAGATACGCAGTATTTT